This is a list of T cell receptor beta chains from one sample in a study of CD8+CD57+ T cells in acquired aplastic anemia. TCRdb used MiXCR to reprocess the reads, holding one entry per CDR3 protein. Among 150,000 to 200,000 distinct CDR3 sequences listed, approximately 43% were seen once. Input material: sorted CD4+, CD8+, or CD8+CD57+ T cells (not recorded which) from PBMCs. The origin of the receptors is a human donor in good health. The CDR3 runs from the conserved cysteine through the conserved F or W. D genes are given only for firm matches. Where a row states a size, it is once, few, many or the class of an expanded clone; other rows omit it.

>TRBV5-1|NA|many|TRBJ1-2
CASSLRGVGDYGYTF
TGCGCCAGCAGCTTGCGCGGGGTAGGAGACTATGGCTACACCTTC
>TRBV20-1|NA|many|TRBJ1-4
CSAKYEKLFF
TGCAGTGCGAAGTATGAAAAACTGTTTTTT
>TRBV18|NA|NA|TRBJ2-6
CASSPPGSGYGANVLTF
TGTGCCAGCTCACCCCCGGGTTCAGGGTACGGGGCCAACGTCCTGACTTTC
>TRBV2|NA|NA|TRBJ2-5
CASTPPGGETQYF
TGTGCCAGCACCCCGCCGGGTGGGGAGACCCAGTACTTC
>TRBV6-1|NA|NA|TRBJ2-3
CASTPRGILSTDTQYF
TGTGCCAGCACCCCAAGAGGGATTTTAAGCACAGATACGCAGTATTTT
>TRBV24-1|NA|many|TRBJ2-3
CATSGVTDTQYF
TGTGCCACCAGTGGGGTCACAGATACGCAGTATTTT
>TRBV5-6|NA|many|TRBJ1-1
CASSDDRDGGWDTEAFF
TGTGCCAGCAGCGATGACCGGGACGGCGGATGGGACACTGAAGCTTTCTTT
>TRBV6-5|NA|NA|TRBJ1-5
CASSYVGVSNQPQHF
TGTGCCAGCAGTTACGTCGGAGTTAGCAATCAGCCCCAGCATTTT
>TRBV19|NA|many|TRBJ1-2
CASSMGPLVGYTF
TGTGCCAGTAGTATGGGACCCCTCGTTGGCTACACCTTC
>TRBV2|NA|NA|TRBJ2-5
CASSVIRGMGETQYF
TGTGCCAGCAGTGTAATACGAGGGATGGGTGAGACCCAGTACTTC
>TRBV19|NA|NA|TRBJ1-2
CASSIFHGYTF
TGTGCCAGTAGTATTTTTCATGGCTACACCTTC
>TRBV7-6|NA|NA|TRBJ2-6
CASSLEIPGSGANVLTF
TGTGCCAGCAGCTTAGAGATTCCAGGGTCTGGGGCCAACGTCCTGACTTTC
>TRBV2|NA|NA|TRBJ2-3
CASQERGTDTQYF
TGTGCCAGCCAGGAGCGCGGCACAGATACGCAGTATTTT
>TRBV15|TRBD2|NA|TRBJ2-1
CATSSKVGLAEYNEQFF
TGTGCCACCAGCAGTAAAGTGGGACTAGCGGAGTACAATGAGCAGTTCTTC
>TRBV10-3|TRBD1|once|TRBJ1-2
CAISESGTGYGYTF
TGTGCCATCAGTGAGTCTGGGACAGGGTATGGCTACACCTTC
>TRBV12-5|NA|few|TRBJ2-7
CASGTPGPRQRDYEQYF
TGTGCTAGTGGAACCCCTGGGCCGAGACAGAGAGACTACGAGCAGTACTTC
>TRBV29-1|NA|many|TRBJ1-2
CSAAPSGMTSNYGYTF
TGCAGCGCCGCTCCCTCAGGAATGACCTCTAACTATGGCTACACCTTC
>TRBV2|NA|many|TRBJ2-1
CASRAGTGRDEQFF
TGTGCCAGCAGGGCCGGCACAGGGCGCGATGAGCAGTTCTTC
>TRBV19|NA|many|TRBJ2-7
CASSPTVPAYEQYF
TGTGCCAGTAGTCCGACAGTACCAGCCTACGAGCAGTACTTC
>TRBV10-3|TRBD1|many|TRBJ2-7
CAIKPGQTYEQYF
TGTGCCATCAAACCGGGACAGACCTACGAGCAGTACTTC
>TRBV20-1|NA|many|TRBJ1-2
CSAIIGGAGYFGYTF
TGCAGTGCTATAATCGGGGGGGCGGGTTATTTTGGCTACACCTTC
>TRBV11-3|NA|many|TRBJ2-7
CASTPTLGQDYEQYF
TGTGCCAGCACCCCAACATTAGGGCAGGACTACGAGCAGTACTTC
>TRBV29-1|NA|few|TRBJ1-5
CSVASGGGNQPQHF
TGCAGCGTTGCCTCGGGGGGGGGCAATCAGCCCCAGCATTTT
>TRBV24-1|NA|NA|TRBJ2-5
CATSDWGSGSETQYF
TGTGCCACCAGTGATTGGGGCAGCGGGTCGGAGACCCAGTACTTC
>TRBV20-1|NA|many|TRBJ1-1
CSALDYVLNTEAFF
TGCAGTGCTCTGGACTACGTATTGAACACTGAAGCTTTCTTT
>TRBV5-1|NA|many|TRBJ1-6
CASSSEGGSPLHF
TGCGCCAGCAGCTCCGAAGGGGGTTCACCCCTCCACTTT
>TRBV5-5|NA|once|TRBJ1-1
CASSSHSMNTEAFF
TGTGCCAGCAGCTCGCACTCGATGAACACTGAAGCTTTCTTT
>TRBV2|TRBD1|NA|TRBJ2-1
CASRAGTGDYNEQFF
TGTGCCAGCAGGGCCGGGACAGGAGACTACAATGAGCAGTTCTTC
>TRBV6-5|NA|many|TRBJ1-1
CASSWGTYDTEAFF
TGTGCCAGCAGTTGGGGTACTTATGACACTGAAGCTTTCTTT
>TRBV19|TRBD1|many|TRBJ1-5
CASTLDRGKTNQPQHF
TGTGCCAGTACCCTGGACAGGGGGAAGACGAATCAGCCCCAGCATTTT
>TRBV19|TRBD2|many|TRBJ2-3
CASSLRSGRSTDTQYF
TGTGCCAGTAGTTTACGTAGCGGGAGGAGCACAGATACGCAGTATTTT